A single sample is the source of the 9 T cell receptor beta chains below, sequenced in a study of T cell responses to AZD1222 COVID-19 vaccine. The repertoire was sequenced with immunoSEQ multiplex PCR; TCRdb's copy has only in-frame clones and lacks some. The data hold more than 120,000 clones, with around 90% observed a single time. The sequences come from peripheral blood, collected 28 days after the second AZD1222 dose. The receptors were gathered from an adult who received the AZD1222 COVID-19 vaccine.

There are a few counts of this clone. The V and J genes are TRBV29-1 and TRBJ1-1, with 8 bases lining up with TRBD1. The germline gives CDR1 SQVTM, CDR2 ANQGSEA. The length of the CDR3 is 23 residues. The CDR3 region is CTIPYPGQVPPLHAGPGSPEAFF. As DNA, the CDR3 is TGCACCATCCCGTATCCGGGACAGGTGCCCCCCCTACACGCGGGGCCGGGATCTCCAGAAGCTTTCTTT.

The chain uses TRBV5-1 and TRBJ1-1; maybe TRBD1 (5 bases). CDR1 SGHRS and CDR2 YFSETQ come from the germline V gene. The CDR3 loop spans 15 amino acids. Trimming took off 1 base at V and 1 base at J, with 11 bases between the two ends. The CDR3 nucleotides read TGCGCCAGCAGCTTGACGACAGCCCAGAACACTGAAGCTTTCTTT. Translated, it gives CASSLTTAQNTEAFF. The complete variable domain, with remaining parts taken from reference TRBV5-1 and TRBJ1-1, reads KAGVTQTPRYLIKTRGQQVTLSCSPISGHRSVSWYQQTPGQGLQFLFEYFSETQRNKGNFPGRFSGRQFSNSRSEMNVSTLELGDSALYLCASSLTTAQNTEAFFGQGTRLTVV.

This chain joins TRBV28 and TRBJ2-7, with D possibly matching TRBD2 (6 bases). V lost 5 bases to trimming and J lost 3 bases, with 17 bases between them. Germline CDR1 is MDHEN and CDR2 is SYDVKM. The CDR3 runs to 15 residues. The CDR3 DNA follows: TGTGCCAGCAGTCCCCCAGCGGCGGGGCTCTACGAGCAGTACTTC. Its translation: CASSPPAAGLYEQYF.

This clone was observed a handful of times. This chain links TRBV5-1 with TRBJ2-7, with D perhaps being TRBD1 or TRBD2 (5 bases each). This CDR3 spans 16 amino acids. From germline, CDR1 is SGHRS and CDR2 YFSETQ. Trimming took 4 bases from V and 5 from J, leaving 22 bases between them. In DNA form, the CDR3 reads TGCGCCAGCAGCCCGAGAGGGTCAGGGATCGCGCACGAGCAGTACTTC. This translates into CASSPRGSGIAHEQYF.

The genes are TRBV5-3 and TRBJ1-3; 7 positions match TRBD1. TRBV5-3 is an ORF, and what it does is uncertain. The CDR3 totals 18 residues. The V segment lost 1 base and the J segment 5 bases; nucleotides outside the gene matches: 15. The CDR3 bases are TGTGCCAGAAGCTTGAGGGGGCGCGATCCTCTTGTGAGAAACACCATATATTTT. As protein: CARSLRGRDPLVRNTIYF.

This clone was seen a single time. The chain has TRBV7-6 and TRBJ1-1; the D is unclear. V dropped 1 base and J dropped 6 bases, with 12 bases sitting between them. Germline values: CDR1 SGHVS, CDR2 FNYEAQ. The CDR3 is 14 amino acids. This chain's CDR3 is CASSLDRLSAEAFF. In nucleotides, the CDR3 is TGTGCCAGCAGCTTAGACAGACTAAGCGCTGAAGCTTTCTTT.

This clone showed up just once. This chain joins TRBV6-5 and TRBJ1-3, with TRBD1 as a possible D gene (6 bases). Per germline, CDR1 MNHEY and CDR2 SVGAGI. V shed 7 bases and J shed 2 bases, with 15 bases lying between them. This CDR3 has 15 residues. CDR3 region: CASTLRGAPGNTIYF. CDR3 nucleotides: TGTGCCAGCACCCTCCGGGGGGCCCCTGGAAACACCATATATTTT.

V and J are TRBV5-1 and TRBJ2-3; D is uncertain. The V end lost 0 bases, the J end lost 4 bases, and 12 bases lay between the germline ends. From germline, CDR1 is SGHRS and CDR2 YFSETQ. The CDR3 runs to 15 residues. Written as DNA, the CDR3 is TGCGCCAGCAGCTTGGCCGTCCTAGACGCAGATACGCAGTATTTT. The encoded protein is CASSLAVLDADTQYF.

The rearrangement uses TRBV19 and TRBJ1-2; TRBD1 might be the D (5 bases). The V end was cut by 6 bases, the J end by 4 bases, with 12 bases between. The germline gives CDR1 LNHDA, CDR2 SQIVND (reference sequence). The CDR3 sequence is 13 residues long. In DNA, the CDR3 is TGTGCCAGTAGCCCAGACAGCCTCTATGGCTACACCTTC. Translating gives CASSPDSLYGYTF.